The entry below gives a single T cell receptor (beta chain) sequence along with its context. Its binding antigen is unknown. Base qualities are not provided; no much larger clone lies one nucleotide away. Using the deep immunoSEQ assay, TCR CDR3 regions were amplified from genomic DNA by multiplex PCR. Extracted genomic DNA from each cell subset was spread evenly across all wells of several immunoSEQ 96-well plates, with each plate serving as a replicate. For sorted subsets, approximately 0.2 ug of genomic DNA, equivalent to tens of thousands of T cell genomes, went into each replicate PCR. Purified libraries were measured with a Qubit 3.0 fluorometer, size-checked on a Bioanalyzer 2100, and measured again with the KAPA Library Quantification kit. A separate single-read 150-cycle Illumina NextSeq 550 flow cell was used to sequence each immunoSEQ 96-well plate. In the original analysis: Because the immunoSEQ output held only junctional sequences and lacked quality scores, the filtering could not match the filtering applied to full-length reads. To assign V/J genes and CDR3, sequences were annotated against IMGT germline references using PyIR, a Python wrapper for IgBLAST v1.9. Reads were removed for weak V/J assignments (E-value above 1e-6), missing CDR3, stop codons, out-of-frame junctions, or ambiguous translated residues. V3J clonotypes were defined as sequences sharing an identical inferred V gene, J gene, and CDR3 amino acid sequence. Percentage overlap between repertoires was computed as shared unique clonotypes divided by the size of the smaller repertoire. RTK rarefaction, the Chao1 estimator, and Recon v2.1 estimates of unobserved clonotypes were used to assess repertoire richness. Generation probabilities were computed with OLGA for all TCRbeta clonotypes obtained by the gDNA method from a handful of donors. TCRdb stores this immuneACCESS table with in-frame sequences only. Part of the clones is absent; in the studies checked, under half of the shortfall reflects unresolved V genes, and no reason is known for the rest. V and J calls and clone size follow that table, whereas D and trimming were derived from the DNA. This sample lists about 2.2 million clones; around 93% were detected once. The top ten clones comprise more than 1.5% of the sample.

CD8 naive samples were CD45RO-negative cells positively selected for CCR7, giving a CD45RA+CCR7+ population that excluded TemRA cells. The donors were healthy, HIV-negative adults with no recently reported acute infections or vaccinations. Every donor was a Caucasian adult living in Nashville, Tennessee, USA. Blood was collected by leukapheresis, and PBMCs were isolated by Ficoll-Histopaque density gradient centrifugation and then cryopreserved in liquid nitrogen vapor phase. Analytical flow cytometry was used to check the purity and quantity of every magnetically sorted T cell population. Each sorted fraction had its genomic DNA isolated and then quantified by UV absorbance on a Nanodrop 2000c. These data come from a study of shared clonotypes between healthy human individuals (dated by TCRdb to about 2020). For context, the study as a whole: The cohort comprised a couple of women and three men aged 18 to 49 years. For each donor, CD4 naive and CD4 memory were each run on three plates, CD8 naive on two plates, and CD8 memory on one plate. To estimate repertoire size and how much clonotype sharing occurs between individuals, the study deeply sequenced the blood TCR repertoires of roughly 5 healthy adults. Libraries were prepared and TCR repertoires were sequenced by different laboratories using diverse techniques, in order to increase sequencing depth and limit assay-specific biases. Leukapheresis yielded between about 0.9 and 9.5 billion PBMCs per donor. Findings and caveats that apply to the study as a whole: Sampling was restricted to blood, and TCR repertoires in tissues likely differ from the TCR repertoires found in blood. Higher generation probabilities were observed for clonotypes shared by all four sorted-subset donors than for non-shared clonotypes. Rarefaction of sorted-subset datasets indicated incomplete sequencing despite the large sequencing depth. Sharing across several donors was observed for approximately 5% of naive CD4, less than 4% of naive CD8, about 2.3% of memory CD4, and 0.4% of memory CD8 clonotypes. Naive subsets generally had larger estimated clonotype richness than memory subsets did. Pairwise subsampling indicated that sequencing depth was expected to affect the degree of clonotype sharing among donors. Because the study included a small number of donors, the genetic and exposure-history diversity represented was limited.

The trim is 0 bases for V and 2 bases for J, with a gap of 3 bases between the germline ends. Taken from cysteine to phenylalanine, the CDR3 has 13 residues. Of the read, only the CDR3 DNA is kept; its 39 bases are in frame from base 1. In the germline V gene, CDR1 corresponds to MNHEY and CDR2 to SVGAGI. The V gene is TRBV6-5 and the J gene is TRBJ2-3, with the D gene call left open. The TCR comes from a man between 18 and 29 years old in good health. Some clones in this sample may be carry-over from other donors' samples. Specimen: naive CD8+ T cells from PBMCs. Interpreted using the paper, the cell subset or site label stands for: CD45RA+CCR7+. The DNA sequence reads TGTGCCAGCAGTTACTCGCCCACAGATACGCAGTATTTT. Translated, it reads CASSYSPTDTQYF.